This T cell receptor (beta chain) comes out of a study of patients and donors after allogeneic stem cell transplantation. This clonotype was recorded many times. TCRdb re-called the RT-PCR reads with MiXCR, one entry per CDR3 protein. The sample has roughly 960,000 distinct CDR3 sequences, more than 15% seen once. CDR3 size: 14 residues. Trimming left V 0 bases short and J 7 bases short, with 13 bases between. Germline V gives CDR1 MNHEY, CDR2 SVGAGI. The V gene is TRBV6-5, the J gene TRBJ2-7; tentatively, D is TRBD1 (6 bases). This receptor was identified in a human donor who was either an allogeneic HSCT recipient or a stem cell or donor lymphocyte infusion donor (not recorded which). It is not recorded whose cells these are; they may come from a transplant donor. Sequencing was carried out using blood, either unsorted or a sorted T cell fraction (not recorded which). For the CDR3, the DNA is TGTGCCAGCAGTTACTCTACAGGGCCGGGGGAGCAGTACTTC. It translates to CASSYSTGPGEQYF.